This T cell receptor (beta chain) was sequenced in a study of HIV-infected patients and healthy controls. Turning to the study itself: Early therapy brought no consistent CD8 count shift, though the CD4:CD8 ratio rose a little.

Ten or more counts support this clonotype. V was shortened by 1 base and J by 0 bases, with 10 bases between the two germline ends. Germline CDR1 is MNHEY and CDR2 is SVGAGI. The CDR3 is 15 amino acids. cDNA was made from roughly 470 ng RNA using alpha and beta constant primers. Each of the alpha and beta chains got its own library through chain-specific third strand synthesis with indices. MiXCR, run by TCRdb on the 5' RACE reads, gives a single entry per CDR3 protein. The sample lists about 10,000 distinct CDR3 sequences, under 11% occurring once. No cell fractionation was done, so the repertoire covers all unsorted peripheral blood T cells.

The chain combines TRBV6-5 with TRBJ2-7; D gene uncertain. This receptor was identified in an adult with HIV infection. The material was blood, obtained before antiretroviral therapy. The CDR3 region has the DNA TGTGCCAGCAGTTACTGGGAAGGAATCTCCTACGAGCAGTACTTC. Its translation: CASSYWEGISYEQYF.